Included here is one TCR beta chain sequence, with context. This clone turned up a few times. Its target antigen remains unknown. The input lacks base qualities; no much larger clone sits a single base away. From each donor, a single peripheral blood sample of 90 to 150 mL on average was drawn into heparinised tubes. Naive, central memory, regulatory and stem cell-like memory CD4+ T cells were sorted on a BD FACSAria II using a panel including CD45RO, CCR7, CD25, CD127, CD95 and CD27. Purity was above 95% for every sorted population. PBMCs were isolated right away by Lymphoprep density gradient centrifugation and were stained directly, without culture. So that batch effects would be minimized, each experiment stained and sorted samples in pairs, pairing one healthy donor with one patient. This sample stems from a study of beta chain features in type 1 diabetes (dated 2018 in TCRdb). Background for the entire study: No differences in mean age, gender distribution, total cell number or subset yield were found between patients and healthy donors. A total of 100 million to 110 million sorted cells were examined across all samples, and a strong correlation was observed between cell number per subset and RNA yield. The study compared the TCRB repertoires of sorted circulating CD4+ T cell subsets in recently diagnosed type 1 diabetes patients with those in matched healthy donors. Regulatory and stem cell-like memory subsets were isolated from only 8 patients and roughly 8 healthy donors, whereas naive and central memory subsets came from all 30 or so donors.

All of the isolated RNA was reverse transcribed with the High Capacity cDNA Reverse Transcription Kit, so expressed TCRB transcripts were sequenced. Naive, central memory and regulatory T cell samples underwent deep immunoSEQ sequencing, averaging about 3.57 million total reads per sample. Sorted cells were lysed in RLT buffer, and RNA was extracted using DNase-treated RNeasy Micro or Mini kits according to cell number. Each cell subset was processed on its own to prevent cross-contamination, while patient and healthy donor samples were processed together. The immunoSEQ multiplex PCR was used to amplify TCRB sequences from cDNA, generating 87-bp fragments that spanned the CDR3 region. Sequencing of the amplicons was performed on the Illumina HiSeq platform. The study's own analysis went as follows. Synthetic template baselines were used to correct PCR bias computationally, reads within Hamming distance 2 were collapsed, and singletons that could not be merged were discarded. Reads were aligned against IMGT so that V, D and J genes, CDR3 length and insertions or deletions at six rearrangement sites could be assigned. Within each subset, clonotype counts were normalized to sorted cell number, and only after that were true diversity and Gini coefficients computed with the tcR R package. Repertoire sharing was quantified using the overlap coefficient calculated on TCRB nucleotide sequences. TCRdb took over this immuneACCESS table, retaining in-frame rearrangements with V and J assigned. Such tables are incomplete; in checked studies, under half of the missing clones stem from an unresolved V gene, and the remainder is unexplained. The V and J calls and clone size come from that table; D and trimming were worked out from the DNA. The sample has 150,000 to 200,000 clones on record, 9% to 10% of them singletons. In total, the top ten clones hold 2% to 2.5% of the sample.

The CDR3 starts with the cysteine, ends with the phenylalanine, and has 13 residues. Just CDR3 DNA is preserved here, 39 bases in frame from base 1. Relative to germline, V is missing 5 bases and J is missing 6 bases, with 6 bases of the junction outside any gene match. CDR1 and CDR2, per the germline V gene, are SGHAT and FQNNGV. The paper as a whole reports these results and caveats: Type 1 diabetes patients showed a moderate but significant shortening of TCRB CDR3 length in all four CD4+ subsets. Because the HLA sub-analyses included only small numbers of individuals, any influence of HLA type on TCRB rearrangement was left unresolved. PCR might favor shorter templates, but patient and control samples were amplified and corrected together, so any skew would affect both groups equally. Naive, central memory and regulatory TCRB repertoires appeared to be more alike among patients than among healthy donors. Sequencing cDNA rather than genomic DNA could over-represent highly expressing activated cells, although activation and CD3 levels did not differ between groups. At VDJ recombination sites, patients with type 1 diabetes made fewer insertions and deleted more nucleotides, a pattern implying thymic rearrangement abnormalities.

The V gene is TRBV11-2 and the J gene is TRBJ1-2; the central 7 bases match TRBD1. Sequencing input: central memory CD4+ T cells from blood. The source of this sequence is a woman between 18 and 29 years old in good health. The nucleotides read TGTGCCAGCAGCCCTCGGACAGGAGATGGCTACACCTTC. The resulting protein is CASSPRTGDGYTF. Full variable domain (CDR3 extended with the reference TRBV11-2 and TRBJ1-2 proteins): EAGVAQSPRYKIIEKRQSVAFWCNPISGHATLYWYQQILGQGPKLLIQFQNNGVVDDSQLPKDRFSAERLKGVDSTLKIQPAKLEDSAVYLCASSPRTGDGYTFGSGTRLTVV.